The clone carrying this T cell receptor beta chain showed up just a few times. Unique molecular identifiers were incorporated into the prepared TCRbeta library. TCRdb recomputed calls from the PCR reads with MiXCR, one row per CDR3 protein. Among about 400,000 distinct CDR3 sequences listed, about a fifth were seen once. This sample was taken from a study of T-cell reconstitution after alpha-beta-depleted transplantation in children. Germline V gene sequence: CDR1 SQVTM, CDR2 ANQGSEA. The CDR3 loop spans 14 amino acids. V was pared by 8 bases and J by 4 bases, with 8 bases of the junction left unmatched.

The TCR originated in a human donor who donated a stem cell graft to a child with acute myeloid leukemia. The sample was PBMCs from the stem cell graft donor, taken from the stem cell graft. The chain carries TRBV29-1 and TRBJ2-5, with TRBD2 identical over 12 bases. CDR3 in DNA: TGCAGCTCAAGACCGGGACTAGCGGGAGAGACCCAGTACTTC. Translation gives CSSRPGLAGETQYF. Filled out from reference TRBV29-1 and TRBJ2-5, the complete variable domain reads SAVISQKPSRDICQRGTSLTIQCQVDSQVTMMFWYRQQPGQSLTLIATANQGSEATYESGFVIDKFPISRPNLTFSTLTVSNMSPEDSSIYLCSSRPGLAGETQYFGPGTRLLVL.